The 9 T cell receptor beta chains presented below share a single source sample, sequenced in a study of CD8+ T cells in alopecia areata. Treatment specified: oral pan-JAK inhibitor, 5-10 mg twice daily. Extraction and reverse transcription of RNA yielded cDNA as the sequencing template. This table comes from immunoSEQ multiplex PCR, and its TCRdb copy is limited to in-frame clones, with some not included. The table lists over 250,000 clones, 60% of them singletons. The sample consisted of CD4+ T cells sorted from blood, taken around week 54, from a patient treated with tofacitinib. The receptors stem from a human donor with alopecia areata.

The chain has TRBV4-1 and TRBJ1-1, with D possibly TRBD1 on 6 matching bases. Germline loops: CDR1 MGHRA, CDR2 YSYEKL. V was cut by 2 bases and J by 0 bases, with 7 bases left in between. The CDR3 has 14 residues. Here the CDR3 DNA reads TGCGCCAGCAGCCAACAGGGGCTGAACACTGAAGCTTTCTTT. It codes for CASSQQGLNTEAFF.

The rearrangement joins TRBV5-4 to TRBJ2-3, with a tentative D call TRBD1 (7 bases). The CDR3 sequence is 13 residues long. Deletions cut 3 bases from V and 5 bases from J, with 10 bases between. Per the germline V gene, CDR1 is SGHNT and CDR2 is YYREEE (reference sequence). As DNA, the CDR3 is TGTGCCAGCAGCTCCCAGGGGGGAGATACGCAGTATTTT. It is translated as CASSSQGGDTQYF. The full variable domain, in which reference TRBV5-4 and TRBJ2-3 provide the parts outside the CDR3, is ETGVTQSPTHLIKTRGQQVTLRCSSQSGHNTVSWYQQALGQGPQFIFQYYREEENGRGNFPPRFSGLQFPNYSSELNVNALELDDSALYLCASSSQGGDTQYFGPGTRLTVL.

This clone was seen more than once but under ten times. The rearrangement uses TRBV9 and TRBJ1-2, with D possibly being TRBD1 (6 bases). Germline CDR1 SGDLS, CDR2 YYNGEE. Trimming pared 0 bases from V and 4 bases from J, leaving 10 bases between. CDR3 size: 14 residues. DNA of the CDR3: TGTGCCAGCAGCGTAGGAGGACAGCTCTATGGCTACACCTTC. This translates into CASSVGGQLYGYTF.

A note on this clone: Different DNA sequences within this sample yield the same CDR3. The chain uses TRBV20-1 and TRBJ2-3, with no clear D. The CDR3 runs to 11 residues. Between the trimmed V and J ends, which lost 3 bases and 5 bases, there was a span of 6 bases. CDR1 is DFQATT, CDR2 SNEGSKA, per germline (reference sequence). The CDR3: CSARSGDTQYF. CDR3 bases: TGCAGTGCTAGGTCGGGAGATACGCAGTATTTT.

The CDR3 sequence: CASTYSRTGGAGYGYTF. The CDR3 DNA reads TGTGCCAGCACCTATTCCCGGACAGGGGGCGCGGGCTATGGCTACACCTTC. This sequence joins TRBV27 and TRBJ1-2, with TRBD1 matching over 11 bases. This CDR3 comprises 17 residues. Germline CDR1 and CDR2: MNHEY and SMNVEV (reference sequence). V shed 7 bases and J 4 bases; nucleotides not matched to a gene: 14.

J is TRBJ2-3 and V is TRBV11-1, with 12 bases aligning to TRBD2. The germline V gene has CDR1 SGHAT and CDR2 FQDESV (reference sequence). Germline trimming cut 6 bases from V and 5 bases from J; bases unmatched to any gene: 0. The CDR3 sequence is 13 residues long. In nucleotides, the CDR3 is TGTGCCAGCAGGACTAGCGGGGGAGATACGCAGTATTTT. Its translation is CASRTSGGDTQYF. Based on the CDR3 plus reference TRBV11-1 and TRBJ2-3, the full variable domain is EAEVAQSPRYKITEKSQAVAFWCDPISGHATLYWYRQILGQGPELLVQFQDESVVDDSQLPKDRFSAERLKGVDSTLKIQPAELGDSAMYLCASRTSGGDTQYFGPGTRLTVL.

This chain joins TRBV29-1 and TRBJ2-7; 7 nucleotides agree with TRBD1. Trimming took 6 bases from V and 4 from J; bases not matched to a gene: 12. The CDR3 runs 14 residues. Germline loops: CDR1 SQVTM, CDR2 ANQGSEA. CDR3 sequence: CSVWDRGPIYEQYF. CDR3 bases: TGCAGCGTATGGGACAGAGGGCCGATTTACGAGCAGTACTTC.

V is TRBV4-3 and J is TRBJ2-3; D unresolved. Germline V gene data show CDR1 as LGHNA and CDR2 as YSLEER. Trimming cost V 1 base and J 0 bases, with 5 bases left between them. The CDR3 has 14 amino acids. CDR3 sequence: CASSQGFSTDTQYF. CDR3 DNA sequence: TGCGCCAGCAGCCAAGGGTTCAGCACAGATACGCAGTATTTT.

The chain employs TRBV5-1 and TRBJ1-1; 7 positions agree with TRBD1. CDR1 SGHRS and CDR2 YFSETQ come from the germline V gene. Losses at the gene ends were 4 bases for V and 3 bases for J; bases not matched to a gene: 9. This CDR3 comprises 15 residues. In DNA form, the CDR3 reads TGCGCCAGCAGCCCGAGACAGGGTTGGGACACTGAAGCTTTCTTT. Residues: CASSPRQGWDTEAFF.